The clone carrying this T cell receptor beta chain was counted many times. What it recognizes is unknown. From germline, CDR1 is SGHRS and CDR2 YFSETQ. Trimming pared 4 bases from V and 5 bases from J, leaving 12 bases between. This CDR3 is built from 13 residues. This record comes from a study of T-cell memory formation after mild COVID-19. Study-wide background: TCR clusters were mostly confined to one donor each.

A single record per CDR3 protein comes from TCRdb applying MiXCR to the 5' RACE reads. The sample carries 130,000 to 150,000 distinct CDR3 sequences, under 7% recorded once. Study-level findings and limits: Among contracting clones, CD4+ were mainly CM/EM and CD8+ enriched in EMRA. CD4/CD8 balance held among clones contracting day 15 to 85, and later expanders leaned CD4+. Still unconfirmed is whether the second-wave clones peaking on day 37 recognized SARS-CoV-2.

The sequencing input was PBMCs or a T cell subset sorted from them (not recorded which). V usage is TRBV5-1 and J usage is TRBJ2-5; D gene uncertain. The TCR originated in an adult woman who had mild COVID-19 (a few samples of this study predate the infection). Cell type and time point are not known. CDR3 sequence reads: CASSLRILETQYF. CDR3 coding DNA: TGCGCCAGCAGCCTACGGATACTCGAGACCCAGTACTTC.